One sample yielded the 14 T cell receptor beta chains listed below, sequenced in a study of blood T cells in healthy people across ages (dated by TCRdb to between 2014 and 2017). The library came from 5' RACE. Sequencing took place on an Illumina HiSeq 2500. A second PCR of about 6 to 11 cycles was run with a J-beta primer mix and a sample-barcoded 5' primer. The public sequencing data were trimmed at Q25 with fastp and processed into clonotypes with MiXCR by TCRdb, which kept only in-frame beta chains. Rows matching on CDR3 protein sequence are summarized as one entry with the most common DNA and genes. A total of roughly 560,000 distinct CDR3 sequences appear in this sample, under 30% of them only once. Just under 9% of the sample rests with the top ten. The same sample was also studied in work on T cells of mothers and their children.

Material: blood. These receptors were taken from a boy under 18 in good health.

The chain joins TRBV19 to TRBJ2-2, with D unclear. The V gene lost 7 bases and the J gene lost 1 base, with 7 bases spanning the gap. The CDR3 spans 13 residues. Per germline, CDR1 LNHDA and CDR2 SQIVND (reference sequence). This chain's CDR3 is CASKERNTGELFF. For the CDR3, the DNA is TGTGCCAGTAAAGAAAGGAACACCGGGGAGCTGTTTTTT. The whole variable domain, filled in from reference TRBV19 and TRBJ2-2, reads DGGITQSPKYLFRKEGQNVTLSCEQNLNHDAMYWYRQDPGQGLRLIYYSQIVNDFQKGDIAEGYSVSREKKESFPLTVTSAQKNPTAFYLCASKERNTGELFFGEGSRLTVL.

CDR3 protein: CASSLVAGSEYQHF. The CDR3 coding sequence is TGTGCCAGCAGCTTAGTAGCAGGCTCCGAGTACCAGCATTTT. The chain is built from TRBV7-2 and TRBJ1-5; D unresolved. Looked up from germline, CDR1 is SGHTA and CDR2 is FQGNSA. CDR3 length: 14 residues. V was pared by 1 base and J by 12 bases, with 16 bases between.

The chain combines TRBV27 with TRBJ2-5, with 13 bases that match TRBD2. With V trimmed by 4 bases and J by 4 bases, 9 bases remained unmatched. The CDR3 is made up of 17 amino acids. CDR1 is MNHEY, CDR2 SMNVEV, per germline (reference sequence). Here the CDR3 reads CASSSRVGLAGRETQYF. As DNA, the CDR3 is TGTGCCAGCAGTTCACGCGTGGGACTAGCGGGGCGAGAGACCCAGTACTTC.

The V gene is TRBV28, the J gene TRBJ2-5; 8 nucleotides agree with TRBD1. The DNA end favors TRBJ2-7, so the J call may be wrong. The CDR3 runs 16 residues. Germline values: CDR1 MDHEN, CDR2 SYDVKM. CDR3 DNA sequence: TGTGCCAGCAGTTTAGGGGCCGGGACAGGCCTTTACGAGCAGTACTTC. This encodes CASSLGAGTGLYEQYF.

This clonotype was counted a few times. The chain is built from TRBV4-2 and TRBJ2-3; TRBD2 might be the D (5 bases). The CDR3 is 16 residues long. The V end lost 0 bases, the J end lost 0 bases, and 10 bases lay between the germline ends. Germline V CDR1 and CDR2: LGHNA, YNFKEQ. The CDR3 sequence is CASSQDFGVSTDTQYF. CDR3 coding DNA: TGTGCCAGCAGCCAAGATTTCGGGGTTAGCACAGATACGCAGTATTTT.

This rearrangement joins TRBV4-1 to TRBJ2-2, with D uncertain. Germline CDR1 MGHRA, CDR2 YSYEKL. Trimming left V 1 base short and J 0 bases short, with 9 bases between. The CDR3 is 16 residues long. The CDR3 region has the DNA TGCGCCAGCAGCCAAGTTACAACATCGAACACCGGGGAGCTGTTTTTT. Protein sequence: CASSQVTTSNTGELFF.

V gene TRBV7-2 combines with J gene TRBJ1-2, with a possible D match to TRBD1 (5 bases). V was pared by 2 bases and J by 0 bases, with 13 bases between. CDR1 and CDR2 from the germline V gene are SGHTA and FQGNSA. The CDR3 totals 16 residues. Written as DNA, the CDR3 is TGTGCCAGCAGCTTATCGGGGGGGGTAGCTAACTATGGCTACACCTTC. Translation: CASSLSGGVANYGYTF.

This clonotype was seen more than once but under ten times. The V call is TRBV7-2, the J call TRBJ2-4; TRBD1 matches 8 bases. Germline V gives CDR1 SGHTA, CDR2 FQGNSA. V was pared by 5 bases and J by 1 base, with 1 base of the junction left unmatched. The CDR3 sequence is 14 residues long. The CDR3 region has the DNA TGTGCCAGCAGCAGGGACAGGGCCAAAAACATTCAGTACTTC. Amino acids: CASSRDRAKNIQYF.

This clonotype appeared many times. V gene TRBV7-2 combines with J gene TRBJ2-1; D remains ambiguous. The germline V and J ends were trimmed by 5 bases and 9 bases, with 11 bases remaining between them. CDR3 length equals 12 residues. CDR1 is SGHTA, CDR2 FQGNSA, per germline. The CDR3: CASSPPSVEQFF. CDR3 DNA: TGTGCCAGCAGCCCCCCCAGCGTTGAGCAGTTCTTC.

The CDR3 bases are TGCAGCGTTGCGGGACAGGGGGCTTTTTACGAGCAGTACTTC. Its translation is CSVAGQGAFYEQYF. The chain uses TRBV29-1 and TRBJ2-1, with 12 bases matching TRBD1. The J call is uncertain, as TRBJ2-7 better fits the DNA end. Germline V gives CDR1 SQVTM, CDR2 ANQGSEA. The CDR3 loop spans 14 amino acids.

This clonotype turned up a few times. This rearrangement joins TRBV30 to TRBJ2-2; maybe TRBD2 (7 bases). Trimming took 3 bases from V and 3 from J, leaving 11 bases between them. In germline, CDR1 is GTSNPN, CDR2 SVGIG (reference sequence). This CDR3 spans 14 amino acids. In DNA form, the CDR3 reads TGTGCCTGGAGAGGGGGGGCGCACACCGGGGAGCTGTTTTTT. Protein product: CAWRGGAHTGELFF.

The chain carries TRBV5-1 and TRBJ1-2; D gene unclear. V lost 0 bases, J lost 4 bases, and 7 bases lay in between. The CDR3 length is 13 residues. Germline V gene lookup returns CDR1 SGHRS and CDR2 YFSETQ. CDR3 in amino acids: CASSLVDPYGYTF. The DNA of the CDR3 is TGCGCCAGCAGCTTGGTCGACCCCTATGGCTACACCTTC.

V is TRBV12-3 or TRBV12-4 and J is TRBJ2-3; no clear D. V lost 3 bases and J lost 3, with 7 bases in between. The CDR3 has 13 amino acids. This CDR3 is CASSLLWTDTQYF. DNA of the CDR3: TGTGCCAGCAGTTTGCTTTGGACAGATACGCAGTATTTT.

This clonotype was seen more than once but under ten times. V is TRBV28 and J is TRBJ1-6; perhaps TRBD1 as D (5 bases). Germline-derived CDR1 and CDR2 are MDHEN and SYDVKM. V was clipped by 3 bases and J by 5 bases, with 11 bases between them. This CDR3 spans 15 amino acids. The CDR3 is CASSFSRADNSPLHF. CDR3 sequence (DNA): TGTGCCAGCAGTTTTTCCAGGGCGGATAATTCACCCCTCCACTTT.